These 32 T cell receptor beta chains came from one sample sequenced in a study of T cell responses to AZD1222 COVID-19 vaccine. Profiling relied on immunoSEQ multiplex PCR, and the TCRdb table lists in-frame clones only, not all of them. The sample gives some 130,000 clones, around 90% of which show up once; about 3% is in the top ten. This specimen consisted of peripheral blood, obtained on day 0 of AZD1222 vaccination. These receptors all stem from an adult in good health.

The rearrangement joins TRBV4-1 to TRBJ2-2; tentatively, D is TRBD1 or TRBD2 (5 bases each). Trimming left V 5 bases short and J 4 bases short, with 17 bases between. CDR3 length: 16 amino acids. Per the germline V gene, CDR1 is MGHRA and CDR2 is YSYEKL. CDR3 sequence (DNA): TGCGCCAGCAGCGGGGCGGGCGCATCCAGCACCGGGGAGCTGTTTTTT. As protein: CASSGAGASSTGELFF.

The chain combines TRBV12-3 or TRBV12-4 with TRBJ1-5; D is perhaps TRBD1 (5 bases). The V end lost 7 bases, the J end lost 12 bases, and 19 bases lay between the germline ends. The CDR3 consists of 13 residues. CDR3 in amino acids: CASTLGVTLGQHF. The CDR3 nucleotides are TGTGCCAGCACCCTAGGGGTGACGCTCGGCCAGCATTTT.

This clone was observed a handful of times. The chain joins TRBV12-3 or TRBV12-4 to TRBJ1-2; D gene unclear. There are 12 residues in the CDR3. V was shortened by 5 bases and J by 7 bases, with 11 bases between the two germline ends. The CDR3 sequence is CASSPQVSGYTF. Written as DNA, the CDR3 is TGTGCCAGCAGTCCCCAAGTGAGTGGCTACACCTTC.

The chain uses TRBV6-2 or TRBV6-3 and TRBJ1-2; TRBD1 aligns across 9 bases. The CDR3 is made up of 14 amino acids. Germline V lookup: CDR1 MNHEY, CDR2 SVGEGT. Trimming removed 6 bases from V and 7 bases from J; junction bases left unmatched: 9. The CDR3: CASSWTGEFGGYTF. The CDR3 coding sequence is TGTGCCAGCAGCTGGACAGGGGAATTTGGTGGCTACACCTTC.

The gene calls are TRBV4-1 and TRBJ1-2, with a weak D call TRBD1 (6 bases). V lost 6 bases and J lost 4, with 18 bases in between. The CDR3 covers 15 residues. CDR1 and CDR2 (germline): MGHRA, YSYEKL. The CDR3 DNA follows: TGCGCCAGCAGTCCCCATTTAGGGGGGTCCTATGGCTACACCTTC. Translated: CASSPHLGGSYGYTF.

This rearrangement joins TRBV27 to TRBJ2-1, with 12 bases that match TRBD2. This CDR3 region has 15 residues. J gave up 3 bases and V 5 bases, and 2 bases lay outside the gene matches. CDR1 and CDR2 (germline): MNHEY, SMNVEV (reference sequence). The DNA of the CDR3 is TGTGCCAGCAGTGAGACTAGCGGGAGCTACAATGAGCAGTTCTTC. Protein product: CASSETSGSYNEQFF.

The gene calls are TRBV7-9 and TRBJ2-1; no firm D call. V was clipped by 5 bases and J by 6 bases, with 8 bases between them. This CDR3 contains 12 residues. CDR1 and CDR2 (germline): SEHNR, FQNEAQ (reference sequence). The CDR3 DNA reads as TGTGCCAGCAGCCCCCCTTCCAATGAGCAGTTCTTC. It codes for CASSPPSNEQFF.

The rearrangement links TRBV7-2 to TRBJ2-7; D remains ambiguous. The CDR3 spans 9 residues. Germline-derived CDR1 and CDR2 are SGHTA and FQGNSA. Between the trimmed V and J ends, which lost 8 bases and 7 bases, there was a span of 6 bases. The CDR3 DNA reads TGTGCCAGCTCGGATGAGCAGTACTTC. It yields the protein CASSDEQYF.

The gene calls are TRBV15 and TRBJ1-5; possible D gene TRBD1, 6 bases. The germline gives CDR1 LNHNV, CDR2 YYDKDF (reference sequence). This CDR3 is built from 13 residues. V was shortened by 5 bases and J by 4 bases, with 9 bases between the two germline ends. CDR3 in amino acids: CATSRGTNQPQHF. Here the CDR3 DNA reads TGTGCCACCAGCCGAGGGACAAATCAGCCCCAGCATTTT.

J is TRBJ1-3 and V is TRBV19; no clear D gene. The CDR3 sequence is 13 residues long. Germline-derived CDR1 and CDR2 are LNHDA and SQIVND (reference sequence). The V end lost 7 bases, the J end lost 6 bases, and 13 bases lay between the germline ends. DNA for the CDR3: TGTGCCAGTACCACCACTGGGAAAAACACCATATATTTT. Its translation is CASTTTGKNTIYF.

Concerning this clone itself: The junction shows a germline mismatch at one end, possibly a read error. The chain couples TRBV10-3 to TRBJ2-2; 13 bases are a match to TRBD2. The CDR3 spans 17 residues. Germline assignment: CDR1 ENHRY and CDR2 SYGVKD. CDR3 residues: CAISESIGTSGTRELFF. The CDR3, as DNA: TGTGCCATCAGTGAGTCGATAGGGACTAGCGGGACCAGGGAACTGTTTTTT.

This chain links TRBV20-1 with TRBJ1-5; no firm D call. The germline CDR1 and CDR2 sequences are DFQATT and SNEGSKA (reference sequence). The CDR3 sequence is 14 residues long. Trimming stripped 3 bases from V and 2 bases from J, with 11 bases between. In DNA, the CDR3 is TGCAGTGCTAGTGGCTTTGGGGGCAATCAGCCCCAGCATTTT. Its protein is CSASGFGGNQPQHF.

The chain recombines TRBV7-8 with TRBJ2-7; 7 bases fit TRBD2. J gave up 3 bases and V 1 base, and 9 bases lay outside the gene matches. CDR1 is SGHVS and CDR2 is FQNEAQ in the germline V gene. There are 16 residues in the CDR3. Here the CDR3 DNA reads TGTGCCAGCAGCTTAGTGGGCGGGAGCAGCTTCTACGAGCAGTACTTC. It translates to CASSLVGGSSFYEQYF.

This clone was counted once. The V call is TRBV6-2 or TRBV6-3, the J call TRBJ2-3; no firm D call. V lost 7 bases and J 0 bases, leaving 14 bases between the germline ends. In germline, CDR1 is MNHEY, CDR2 SVGEGT. This CDR3 is built from 15 residues. The CDR3: CASTPFGASTDTQYF. The CDR3 DNA is TGTGCCAGCACCCCGTTTGGCGCTAGCACAGATACGCAGTATTTT.

The chain uses TRBV9 and TRBJ2-1; the match to TRBD2 covers 8 bases. The V and J ends lost 4 bases and 10 bases, in that order; junction bases with no gene match: 16. Germline V gene data show CDR1 as SGDLS and CDR2 as YYNGEE. The CDR3 is 16 amino acids. The CDR3 sequence is CASSFQPGLGGGEQFF. CDR3 nucleotide sequence: TGTGCCAGCAGCTTCCAACCGGGACTAGGCGGCGGCGAGCAGTTCTTC.

The chain links TRBV7-8 to TRBJ1-4; 7 nucleotides line up with TRBD1. CDR3 length: 15 residues. Trimming cost V 2 bases and J 3 bases; bases outside gene matches: 3. Germline CDR1 SGHVS, CDR2 FQNEAQ. The CDR3 region has the DNA TGTGCCAGCAGCTTAATAGGGACAGCTAATGAAAAACTGTTTTTT. This encodes CASSLIGTANEKLFF.

The V gene is TRBV19, the J gene TRBJ2-3; D remains ambiguous. V was pared by 4 bases and J by 3 bases, with 17 bases between. CDR3 length equals 16 residues. In germline, CDR1 is LNHDA, CDR2 SQIVND (reference sequence). CDR3 in DNA: TGTGCCAGTAGTAGACCACTCGGTGATCATACAGATACGCAGTATTTT. The encoded protein is CASSRPLGDHTDTQYF.

V and J are TRBV5-6 and TRBJ2-7, with no clear D. The germline CDR1 and CDR2 sequences are SGHDT and YYEEEE. This CDR3 region has 12 residues. Trimming removed 2 bases from V and 0 bases from J, with 3 bases in between. CDR3 protein: CASSFGSYEQYF. Here the CDR3 DNA reads TGTGCCAGCAGCTTCGGCTCCTACGAGCAGTACTTC.

The chain uses TRBV19 and TRBJ1-4; D is unclear. CDR1 and CDR2 from the germline V gene are LNHDA and SQIVND (reference sequence). The length of the CDR3 is 13 residues. The V end was cut by 9 bases, the J end by 4 bases, with 12 bases between. The CDR3 loop is CASLDELNEKLFF. CDR3 DNA sequence: TGTGCCAGCTTAGATGAGCTTAATGAAAAACTGTTTTTT.

This clone was observed once. V usage is TRBV4-1 and J usage is TRBJ2-1, with D tentatively TRBD2 (6 bases). The V end lost 1 base, the J end lost 5 bases, and 9 bases lay between the germline ends. In germline, CDR1 is MGHRA, CDR2 YSYEKL. The CDR3 runs to 14 residues. CDR3 sequence (DNA): TGCGCCAGCAGCCAAGTGGGGGGTGACAATGAGCAGTTCTTC. Translating gives CASSQVGGDNEQFF.

The V gene is TRBV18, the J gene TRBJ1-6, with a tentative D call TRBD1 (6 bases). The V gene lost 5 bases and the J gene lost 6 bases, with 14 bases spanning the gap. The germline gives CDR1 KGHSH, CDR2 LQKENI. The CDR3 covers 15 residues. The CDR3 bases are TGTGCCAGCTCAGCCGGGACATTCCCTAATTCACCCCTCCACTTT. Its protein is CASSAGTFPNSPLHF.

As for this clone: One end of the junction fails to match germline, which may point to a read error. The chain recombines TRBV14 with TRBJ2-5, with no clear D. This CDR3 region has 13 residues. In germline, CDR1 is SGHDN, CDR2 FVKESK. Here the CDR3 reads CASSLSRLHTPYF. The CDR3 DNA follows: TGTGCCAGCAGCCTTTCGAGGCTGCATACCCCGTACTTC.

This chain links TRBV3-1 (or the pseudogene TRBV3-2) with TRBJ2-7, with unresolved D. V was shortened by 0 bases and J by 2 bases, with 8 bases between the two germline ends. Per the germline V gene, CDR1 is LGHDT and CDR2 is YNNKEL (reference sequence). The CDR3 consists of 14 residues. CDR3 region: CASSQEGPAYEQYF. CDR3 nucleotides: TGTGCCAGCAGCCAAGAGGGTCCAGCCTACGAGCAGTACTTC.

The chain couples TRBV27 to TRBJ2-1; TRBD2 aligns across 13 bases. Looked up from germline, CDR1 is MNHEY and CDR2 is SMNVEV (reference sequence). The ends lost 5 bases at V and 4 bases at J; junction bases unmatched: 11. This CDR3 region has 18 residues. CDR3 loop: CASSRGLAGMVSYNEQFF. The CDR3 bases are TGTGCCAGCAGTAGGGGACTAGCGGGGATGGTGTCGTACAATGAGCAGTTCTTC.

The chain joins TRBV25-1 to TRBJ1-1; 7 positions agree with TRBD1. Germline loops: CDR1 MGHDK, CDR2 SYGVNS. V lost 4 bases, J lost 3 bases, and 14 bases stayed unmatched. The CDR3 runs to 17 residues. The CDR3 DNA is TGTGCCAGCAGTGGCACTCGGAGGGGGCGGGGGGACACTGAAGCTTTCTTT. Translating gives CASSGTRRGRGDTEAFF. The variable domain in full, completed from reference TRBV25-1 and TRBJ1-1, reads EADIYQTPRYLVIGTGKKITLECSQTMGHDKMYWYQQDPGMELHLIHYSYGVNSTEKGDLSSESTVSRIRTEHFPLTLESARPSHTSQYLCASSGTRRGRGDTEAFFGQGTRLTVV.

The CDR3, as DNA: TGCAGTGCCAAGGACGACTACGAGCAGTACTTC. Translated, it gives CSAKDDYEQYF. The chain links TRBV20-1 to TRBJ2-7; no reliable D call. The CDR3 length is 11 residues. V shed 6 bases and J shed 3 bases, with 9 bases lying between them. Germline V lookup: CDR1 DFQATT, CDR2 SNEGSKA (reference sequence).

J is TRBJ2-2 and V is TRBV7-9, with D tentatively TRBD1 (6 bases). Germline values: CDR1 SEHNR, CDR2 FQNEAQ (reference sequence). V lost 5 bases, J lost 2 bases, and 9 bases lay in between. This CDR3 comprises 14 residues. DNA for the CDR3: TGTGCCAGCAGCCGGGACATCAACACCGGGGAGCTGTTTTTT. This gives the protein CASSRDINTGELFF.

V is TRBV24-1 and J is TRBJ2-2, with D possibly TRBD2 on 5 matching bases. V lost 3 bases, J lost 0 bases, and 10 bases lay in between. Looked up from germline, CDR1 is KGHDR and CDR2 is SFDVKD. The CDR3 runs 16 residues. In DNA form, the CDR3 reads TGTGCCACCAGTGATCCCCGGGATTCGAACACCGGGGAGCTGTTTTTT. It encodes CATSDPRDSNTGELFF.

The J gene is TRBJ1-1, the V gene TRBV30, with D perhaps TRBD1 (5 bases). Looked up from germline, CDR1 is GTSNPN and CDR2 is SVGIG (reference sequence). This CDR3 spans 14 amino acids. Trimming removed 8 bases at V and 5 bases at J, with 21 bases between. The CDR3 reads CAKSVSRGGTEAFF. In nucleotides, the CDR3 is TGTGCCAAGAGTGTGTCAAGGGGAGGGACTGAAGCTTTCTTT.

The chain is built from TRBV10-3 and TRBJ2-2; 7 nucleotides agree with TRBD2. The CDR3 runs 14 residues. V lost 6 bases, J lost 8 bases, and 9 bases stayed unmatched. Looked up from germline, CDR1 is ENHRY and CDR2 is SYGVKD. The CDR3 nucleotides read TGTGCCATCAGCCCCGAGCGGGGATCTGGGGAGCTGTTTTTT. Amino acids: CAISPERGSGELFF.

This chain joins TRBV5-6 and TRBJ1-2; 7 nucleotides match TRBD1. Trimming cost V 5 bases and J 4 bases; bases outside gene matches: 8. The CDR3 totals 14 residues. CDR1 is SGHDT, CDR2 YYEEEE, per germline. In DNA form, the CDR3 reads TGTGCCAGCAGTTTTGGACAGGACCGCTATGGCTACACCTTC. It encodes CASSFGQDRYGYTF.

The chain links TRBV29-1 to TRBJ1-6, with a weak D call TRBD1 (5 bases). Trimming took off 6 bases at V and 0 bases at J, with 15 bases between the two ends. The CDR3 sequence is 16 residues long. Germline values: CDR1 SQVTM, CDR2 ANQGSEA. This CDR3 reads CSVQTAPSSYNSPLHF. In DNA form, the CDR3 reads TGCAGCGTGCAGACAGCCCCGAGCTCCTATAATTCACCCCTCCACTTT.